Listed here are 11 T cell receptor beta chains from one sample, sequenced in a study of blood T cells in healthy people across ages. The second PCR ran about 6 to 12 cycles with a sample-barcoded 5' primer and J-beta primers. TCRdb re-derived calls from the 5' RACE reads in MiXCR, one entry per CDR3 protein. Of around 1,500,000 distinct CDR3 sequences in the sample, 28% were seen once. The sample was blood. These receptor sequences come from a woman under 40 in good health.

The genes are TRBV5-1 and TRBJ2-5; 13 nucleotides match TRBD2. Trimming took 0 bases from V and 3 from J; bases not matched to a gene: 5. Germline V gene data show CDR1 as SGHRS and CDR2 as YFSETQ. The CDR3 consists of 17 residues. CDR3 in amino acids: CASSLAGTSGIKETQYF. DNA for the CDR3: TGCGCCAGCAGCTTGGCTGGGACTAGCGGGATCAAAGAGACCCAGTACTTC.

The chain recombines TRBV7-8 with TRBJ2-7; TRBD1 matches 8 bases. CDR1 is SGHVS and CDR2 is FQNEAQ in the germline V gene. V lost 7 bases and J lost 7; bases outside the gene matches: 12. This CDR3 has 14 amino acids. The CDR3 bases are TGTGCCAGCAAATCAGGACAGGGATCTCGGGAGCAGTACTTC. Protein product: CASKSGQGSREQYF.

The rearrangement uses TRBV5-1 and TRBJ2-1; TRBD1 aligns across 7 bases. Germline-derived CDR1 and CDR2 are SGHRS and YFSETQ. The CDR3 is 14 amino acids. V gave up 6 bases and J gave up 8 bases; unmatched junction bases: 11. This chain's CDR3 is CASTPTGTVDEQFF. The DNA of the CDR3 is TGCGCCAGCACCCCCACTGGGACAGTCGATGAGCAGTTCTTC. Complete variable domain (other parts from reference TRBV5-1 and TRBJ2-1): KAGVTQTPRYLIKTRGQQVTLSCSPISGHRSVSWYQQTPGQGLQFLFEYFSETQRNKGNFPGRFSGRQFSNSRSEMNVSTLELGDSALYLCASTPTGTVDEQFFGPGTRLTVL.

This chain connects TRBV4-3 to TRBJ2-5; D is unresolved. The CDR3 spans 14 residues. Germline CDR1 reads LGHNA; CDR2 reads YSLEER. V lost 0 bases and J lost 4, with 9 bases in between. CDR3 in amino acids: CASSQDSFGETQYF. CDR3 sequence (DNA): TGCGCCAGCAGCCAAGATTCGTTTGGAGAGACCCAGTACTTC.

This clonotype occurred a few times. CDR3: CASSPGGKGSNEKLFF. Written as DNA, the CDR3 is TGTGCCAGCAGTCCCGGGGGGAAGGGGTCCAATGAAAAACTGTTTTTT. The J gene is TRBJ1-4, the V gene TRBV6-6, with TRBD1 as a possible D gene (5 bases). CDR1 is MNHNY, CDR2 SVGAGI, per germline (reference sequence). Trimming removed 5 bases at V and 5 bases at J, with 18 bases between. There are 16 residues in the CDR3.

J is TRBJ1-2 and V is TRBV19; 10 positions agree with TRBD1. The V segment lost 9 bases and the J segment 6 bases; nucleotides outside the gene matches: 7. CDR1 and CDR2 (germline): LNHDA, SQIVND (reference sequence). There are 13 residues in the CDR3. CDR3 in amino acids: CASRDRGNHGYTF. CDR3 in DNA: TGTGCCAGCCGGGACAGGGGTAATCATGGCTACACCTTC.

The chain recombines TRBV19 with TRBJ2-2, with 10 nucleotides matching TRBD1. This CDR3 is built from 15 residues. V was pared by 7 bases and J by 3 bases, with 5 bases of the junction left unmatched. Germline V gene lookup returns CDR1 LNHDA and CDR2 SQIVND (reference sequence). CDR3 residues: CASIPGTGDTGELFF. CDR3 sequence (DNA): TGTGCCAGTATTCCAGGGACAGGGGACACCGGGGAGCTGTTTTTT.

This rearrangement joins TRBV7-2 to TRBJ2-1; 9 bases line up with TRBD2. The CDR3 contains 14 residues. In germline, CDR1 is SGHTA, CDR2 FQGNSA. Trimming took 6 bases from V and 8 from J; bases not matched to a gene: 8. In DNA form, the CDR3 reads TGTGCCAGCAGGAGGCGGGAGGGCCGGGATGAGCAGTTCTTC. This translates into CASRRREGRDEQFF.

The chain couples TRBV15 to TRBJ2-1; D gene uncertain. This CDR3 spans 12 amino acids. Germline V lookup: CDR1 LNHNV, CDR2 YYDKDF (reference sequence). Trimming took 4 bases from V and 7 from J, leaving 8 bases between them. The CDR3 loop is CATSNLVNEQFF. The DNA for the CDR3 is TGTGCCACCAGCAATTTGGTGAATGAGCAGTTCTTC.

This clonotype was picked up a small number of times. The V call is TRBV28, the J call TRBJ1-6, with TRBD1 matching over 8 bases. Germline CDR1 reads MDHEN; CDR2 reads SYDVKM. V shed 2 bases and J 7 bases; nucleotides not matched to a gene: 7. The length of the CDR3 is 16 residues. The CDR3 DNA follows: TGTGCCAGCAGTTTAAGCAGGCAGGGGGCGAATTCACCCCTCCACTTT. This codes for CASSLSRQGANSPLHF.

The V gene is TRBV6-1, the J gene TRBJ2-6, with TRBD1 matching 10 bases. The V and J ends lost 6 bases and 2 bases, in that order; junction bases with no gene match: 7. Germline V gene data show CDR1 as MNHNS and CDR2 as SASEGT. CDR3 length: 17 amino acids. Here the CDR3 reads CASRGRQGAAGANVLTF. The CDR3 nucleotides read TGTGCCAGCAGGGGAAGACAGGGGGCGGCTGGGGCCAACGTCCTGACTTTC.